This T cell receptor beta chain was documented in a study of beta chain features in type 1 diabetes (dated by TCRdb to 2017 to 2018). Describing the broader study: No differences in mean age, gender distribution, total cell number or subset yield were found between patients and healthy donors. A total of about 100,000,000 sorted cells were examined across all samples, and RNA yield correlated strongly with the number of cells per subset. Whereas all 28 donors provided naive and central memory subsets, regulatory and stem cell-like memory subsets were isolated from just 8 patients and roughly 8 healthy donors. In the study, TCRB repertoires of sorted circulating CD4+ T cell subsets from recently diagnosed type 1 diabetes patients were compared with those of matched healthy donors. Broader findings and caveats from the paper: Fewer insertions and more nucleotide deletions at VDJ recombination sites were observed in patients with type 1 diabetes, implying thymic rearrangement abnormalities. Sequencing cDNA rather than genomic DNA could over-represent highly expressing activated cells, although activation and CD3 levels did not differ between groups. Naive, central memory and regulatory TCRB repertoires appeared more similar among patients than among healthy donors. HLA sub-analyses involved small numbers of individuals, so any influence of HLA type on TCRB rearrangement remained unresolved. A moderate but significant shortening of TCRB CDR3 length was observed in type 1 diabetes patients in all four CD4+ subsets. Shorter templates might have been favored by PCR, but patient and control samples were amplified and corrected together, so both groups would have been affected equally by any skew.

V lost 0 bases and J lost 7 bases; the stretch between them is 18 bases long. CDR1 and CDR2, per the germline V gene, are LGHNA and YSLEER. The CDR3 goes from the cysteine to the phenylalanine over 16 residues. The retained sequence is limited to the CDR3, 48 bases, with the frame set at the first base. Each donor gave one peripheral blood draw, averaging approximately 0.12 L, which was collected into heparinised tubes. A BD FACSAria II was used to sort naive, central memory, regulatory and stem cell-like memory CD4+ T cells with a panel that included CD45RO, CCR7, CD25, CD127, CD95 and CD27. Every sorted population had a purity above 95%. PBMCs were isolated right away by Lymphoprep density gradient centrifugation and were stained directly, without culture. So that batch effects would be minimized, each experiment stained and sorted samples in pairs, pairing one healthy donor with one patient. This clone was counted a few times. What antigen it recognizes has not been identified. Qualities for individual bases were not recorded, and no much larger clone is one base off.

The entire amount of isolated RNA was reverse transcribed using the High Capacity cDNA Reverse Transcription Kit, so the sequenced TCRB transcripts were expressed ones. Deep immunoSEQ sequencing was applied to naive, central memory and regulatory T cell samples, giving an average of about 3.6 million total reads per sample. Sorted cells were lysed in RLT buffer, and RNA was extracted using DNase-treated RNeasy Micro or Mini kits according to cell number. To prevent cross-contamination, each cell subset was processed individually, whereas patient and healthy donor samples were processed jointly. TCRB sequences were amplified from cDNA with the immunoSEQ multiplex PCR, producing 87-bp fragments spanning the CDR3 region. Sequencing of the amplicons was done on the Illumina HiSeq platform. The original pipeline was this. PCR bias was corrected computationally using synthetic template baselines, and reads within Hamming distance 2 were collapsed, with unmergeable singletons discarded. Reads were aligned against IMGT so that V, D and J genes, CDR3 length and insertions or deletions at six rearrangement sites could be assigned. Within each subset, clonotype counts were normalized to sorted cell number, after which true diversity and Gini coefficients were computed with the tcR R package. The overlap coefficient, calculated on TCRB nucleotide sequences, was used to measure repertoire sharing. Out-of-frame TCRB sequences from naive cells were analyzed as a proxy for the pre-selection repertoire. The table was pulled from immuneACCESS by TCRdb, which kept in-frame rearrangements only. Such tables lose some clones; where checked, under half of the loss comes from unresolved V genes, and the rest has no known cause. That table is the source of V, J and clone size, and D and trimming were worked out from the DNA. The sample profile shows 300,000 to 450,000 clones; roughly 12% of them were found once. 0.015% to 0.02% of the sample comes from the top ten.

Recombination connected TRBV4-3 to TRBJ1-2; no D gene is confidently identified. Sequenced: naive CD4+ T cells from blood. The cell subset or site label here, explained by the study, means: true naive CD4+ T cells. The receptor was isolated from a man younger than 30 in good health. The CDR3 region has the sequence CASSQEKWRWEGGYTF. The nucleotide sequence is TGCGCCAGCAGCCAAGAAAAGTGGAGGTGGGAAGGTGGCTACACCTTC.